Listed below are T cell receptor beta chains from one sample, sequenced in a study of blood T cells in healthy people across ages. TCRdb itself ran the 5' RACE reads through MiXCR, one entry per CDR3 protein. The sample yields about 1,800,000 distinct CDR3 sequences, roughly 28% seen once. Material: blood. The receptors come from a woman aged 25 to 39 in good health. Both conserved end residues are part of each CDR3. The D gene is left open where the match is weak. Size tells how often a clone was seen (once, few, many) or the class of an expanded clone, and some rows leave it out.

TRBJ2-4 - 13 - TRBV7-3 TGTGCCGGCAGCTCGACAGGGCAGGGAGGGCAGTACTTC CAGSSTGQGGQYF
TRBJ2-7 few 17 TRBD1 TRBV7-9 TGTGCCAGCAGCATGAGTCGGTTAGGCCAGGGGGCTAACGAGCAGTACTTC CASSMSRLGQGANEQYF
TRBJ2-3 - 14 TRBD2 TRBV7-6 TGTGCCAGCAGCCCCGGGGGGGGCACAGTTACGCAGTATTTT CASSPGGGTVTQYF
TRBJ1-3 - 15 TRBD1 TRBV5-1 TGCGCCAGCAGCTTGGGACAGGGGAATGGAAACACCATATATTTT CASSLGQGNGNTIYF
TRBJ2-1 - 16 TRBD2 TRBV4-3 TGCGCCAGCAGCCTCGAATCCGGGCGGGGGGGCAATGAGCAGTTCTTC CASSLESGRGGNEQFF
TRBJ1-2 - 16 - TRBV6-6 TGTGCCAGCAGTGACCGGGAGACAGAGGCTGGCGATGGCTACACCTTC CASSDRETEAGDGYTF
TRBJ1-1 few 13 TRBD1 TRBV29-1 TGCAGCGTTGACAGGGGGCGGGGGACTGAAGCTTTCTTT CSVDRGRGTEAFF
TRBJ2-1 few 15 TRBD2 TRBV18 TGTGCCAGCTCCACCCTCGGCGGGGGTTGGAATGAGCAGTTCTTC CASSTLGGGWNEQFF
TRBJ2-2 few 13 - TRBV5-1 TGCGCCAGCATGCCGCCTAGCCGGGGGGAGCTGTTTTTT CASMPPSRGELFF
TRBJ2-7 few 14 - TRBV5-1 TGCGCCAGCAGCTTGGGGGACAAATCCTACGAGCAGTACTTC CASSLGDKSYEQYF
TRBJ1-2 - 14 - TRBV12-3/TRBV12-4 TGTGCCAGCAGTCCCCATCGCGACAACTATGGCTACACCTTC CASSPHRDNYGYTF
TRBJ2-5 - 15 - TRBV29-1 TGCAGCGTTGGGTCCGGCCGGGGATTCCAAGAGACCCAGTACTTC CSVGSGRGFQETQYF
TRBJ2-1 - 14 - TRBV5-1 TGCGCCAGCAGCTTGGAGGCGTCCTACAATGAGCGGGTCTTC CASSLEASYNERVF
TRBJ1-2 - 15 - TRBV6-5 TGTGCCAGCAGTTACTCAGGAAGCGATAACTATGGCTACGCCTTC CASSYSGSDNYGYAF
TRBJ1-5 many 13 - TRBV12-3/TRBV12-4 TGTGCCAGCAGCACCCAGGGAGGTCAGCCCCAGCATTTT CASSTQGGQPQHF
TRBJ2-7 many 14 - TRBV9 TGTGCCAGCAGTGAGGATGTGATCACCTACGAGCAGTACTTC CASSEDVITYEQYF
TRBJ2-5 many 15 TRBD2 TRBV7-2 TGTGCCAGCAGCTTACAGGGCGGGAGGGTGGAGACCCAGTACTTC CASSLQGGRVETQYF
TRBJ1-1 - 12 - TRBV7-9 TGTGCCAGCAGCTTGTTTGACGCAAAGGCTTTCTTT CASSLFDAKAFF
TRBJ2-3 few 17 TRBD2 TRBV24-1 TGTGCCACCAGTGTCCGCGGGGGGCCCTCGCACACAGATACGCAGTATTTT CATSVRGGPSHTDTQYF
TRBJ1-4 once 14 TRBD1 TRBV6-2/TRBV6-3 TGTGCCACCACCCCCACCGGGACAGGCAAAAAACTGTTTTTT CATTPTGTGKKLFF
TRBJ2-1 - 15 TRBD2 TRBV2 TGTGCCAGCAGTGGGGGCGGGGGGGCCTTGTATGAGCAGTTCTTC CASSGGGGALYEQFF
TRBJ2-3 - 13 - TRBV20-1 TGCAGTGCTTCCGGGACTCCCACAGATACGCAGTATTTT CSASGTPTDTQYF
TRBJ2-7 many 14 TRBD2 TRBV7-9 TGTGCCAGCAGCTTAATACCTAGCGGGGACGAGCAGTACTTC CASSLIPSGDEQYF
TRBJ2-7 once 15 - TRBV3-1 TGTGCCAGCAGCCGAACGGTGGGGGCCAACTACGAGCAGTACTTC CASSRTVGANYEQYF
TRBJ1-4 few 13 - TRBV20-1 TGCAGTGCTAGCAATGGCATCTTTGAAAAACTGTTTTTT CSASNGIFEKLFF
TRBJ1-2 - 10 - TRBV29-1 TGCAGCGCCACTAGGGAAGGCTACACCTTC CSATREGYTF
TRBJ1-1 few 15 TRBD1 TRBV5-4 TGTGCCAGCAGAGTCCGGGACAGAATGAACACTGAAGCTTTCTTT CASRVRDRMNTEAFF
TRBJ2-7 - 16 - TRBV27 TGTGCCAGCAGTTTATCGTGGTCTAGTGGAGCCTACGAGCAGTACTTC CASSLSWSSGAYEQYF
TRBJ2-5 - 12 TRBD2 TRBV5-1 TGCGCCTCCGGGGGGGGCGAGGAGACCCAGTACTTC CASGGGEETQYF
TRBJ2-7 - 15 - TRBV28 TGTGCCAGCAGCACCCGCTCCAGGGCTACTTACGAGCAGTACTTC CASSTRSRATYEQYF
TRBJ2-7 few 17 TRBD2 TRBV6-4 TGTGCCAGCAGTGACTCGACTAGCGGGGGGGAAAAATACGAGCAGTACTTC CASSDSTSGGEKYEQYF
TRBJ1-5 few 12 - TRBV20-1 TGCAGTGCTAGCACGGGGGCGCAGCCCCAGCATTTT CSASTGAQPQHF
TRBJ2-4 many 15 - TRBV12-3/TRBV12-4 TGTGCCAGCAGTTTTAGGCGCTTAGCCAAAAACATTCAGTACTTC CASSFRRLAKNIQYF
TRBJ2-7 many 12 - TRBV10-3 TGTGCCACGAGACGGGAGACCTACGAGCAGTACTTC CATRRETYEQYF
TRBJ2-4 few 12 - TRBV20-1 TGCAGTGCCCGGGCCCTGGCGGACATTCAGTACTTC CSARALADIQYF
TRBJ2-1 many 14 TRBD1 TRBV5-6 TGTGCCAGCAGCTTCCGGGACAGGGGTGTTGAGCAGTTCTTC CASSFRDRGVEQFF
TRBJ2-3 - 15 - TRBV5-1 TGCGCCAGCAGCTTGCCCGACGGGAGCACAGATACGCAGTATTTT CASSLPDGSTDTQYF